These 26 T cell receptor beta chains were sequenced from one sample in a study of PD-1 blockade in classical Hodgkin lymphoma. The patients all showed relapse after autologous stem cell transplantation, while their brentuximab vedotin exposure varied. Only in-frame clones appear in the TCRdb table, and some are missing; sequencing was by immunoSEQ multiplex PCR. The top ten clones hold approximately 10% of a sample with approximately 46,000 clones, around 72% of them seen once. The starting material was peripheral blood mononuclear cells (PBMCs), obtained at baseline. All receptors come from a human donor with classical Hodgkin lymphoma.

The V and J genes are TRBV30 and TRBJ2-1; D possibly matches TRBD1 or TRBD2 (5 bases each). V was shortened by 6 bases and J by 3 bases, with 12 bases between the two germline ends. The CDR3 is 13 amino acids. The germline CDR1 and CDR2 sequences are GTSNPN and SVGIG (reference sequence). In DNA form, the CDR3 reads TGTGCCTGTACCAGGGAGAACTACAATGAGCAGTTCTTC. It translates to CACTRENYNEQFF. The full variable domain, with the rest looked up from reference TRBV30 and TRBJ2-1, is SQTIHQWPATLVQPVGSPLSLECTVEGTSNPNLYWYRQAAGRGLQLLFYSVGIGQISSEVPQNLSASRPQDRQFILSSKKLLLSDSGFYLCACTRENYNEQFFGPGTRLTVL.

The rearrangement joins TRBV30 to TRBJ2-3; TRBD2 matches 9 bases. Germline CDR1 and CDR2: GTSNPN and SVGIG (reference sequence). Trimming removed 0 bases from V and 4 bases from J; junction bases left unmatched: 8. There are 16 residues in the CDR3. CDR3 DNA: TGTGCCTGGAGTGTACCGCGGGGGGGCCAACCAGATACGCAGTATTTT. It encodes CAWSVPRGGQPDTQYF.

The rearrangement uses TRBV4-1 and TRBJ2-7; D possibly corresponds to TRBD1 (6 bases). V shed 3 bases and J shed 2 bases, with 11 bases lying between them. The germline V gene encodes CDR1 MGHRA and CDR2 YSYEKL. This CDR3 spans 14 amino acids. This CDR3 reads CASSHPGTTYEQYF. DNA of the CDR3: TGCGCCAGCAGCCACCCCGGGACAACCTACGAGCAGTACTTC.

This clone was observed at least ten times. This sequence joins TRBV14 and TRBJ2-7; a possible D gene is TRBD2 (5 bases). V was trimmed by 2 bases and J by 3 bases, leaving 8 bases between them. The CDR3 extends over 13 amino acids. Germline V lookup: CDR1 SGHDN, CDR2 FVKESK. The CDR3 region has the DNA TGTGCCAGCAGCCAATCGGGGTTCTACGAGCAGTACTTC. It is translated as CASSQSGFYEQYF.

The rearrangement uses TRBV27 and TRBJ1-2; 9 bases agree with TRBD1. Germline lookup yields CDR1 MNHEY and CDR2 SMNVEV (reference sequence). The ends lost 3 bases at V and 4 bases at J; junction bases unmatched: 6. The CDR3 covers 15 residues. The CDR3 nucleotides read TGTGCCAGCAGTTTCGGGACAGGGCAGATCTATGGCTACACCTTC. It translates to CASSFGTGQIYGYTF.

The chain combines TRBV19 with TRBJ1-1; 10 bases map to TRBD1. The CDR3 contains 16 residues. CDR1 is LNHDA, CDR2 SQIVND, per germline (reference sequence). Unmatched junction bases numbered 7, after V lost 3 bases and J lost 3 bases. CDR3 bases: TGTGCCAGTAGTATTGGGACAGGGGTAAGTGACACTGAAGCTTTCTTT. Its translation: CASSIGTGVSDTEAFF. The complete variable domain, with remaining parts taken from reference TRBV19 and TRBJ1-1, reads DGGITQSPKYLFRKEGQNVTLSCEQNLNHDAMYWYRQDPGQGLRLIYYSQIVNDFQKGDIAEGYSVSREKKESFPLTVTSAQKNPTAFYLCASSIGTGVSDTEAFFGQGTRLTVV.

The chain recombines TRBV27 with TRBJ1-1; 8 bases align to TRBD1. Germline V CDR1 and CDR2: MNHEY, SMNVEV (reference sequence). Unmatched junction bases numbered 11, after V lost 1 base and J lost 10 bases. This CDR3 region has 15 residues. In nucleotides, the CDR3 is TGTGCCAGCAGTTTATATTGGACAGGGCGGTTCGTAGCTTTCTTT. Residues: CASSLYWTGRFVAFF.

V and J are TRBV18 and TRBJ2-7, with TRBD1 matching 8 bases. The CDR3 extends over 14 amino acids. From germline, CDR1 is KGHSH and CDR2 LQKENI. Unmatched junction bases numbered 8, after V lost 4 bases and J lost 6 bases. The CDR3 nucleotides are TGTGCCAGCTCACTTGGACAGGGCTTCTCCGAGCAGTACTTC. Translation gives CASSLGQGFSEQYF.

This chain joins TRBV2 and TRBJ2-7, with D unclear. CDR1 and CDR2 (germline): SNHLY, FYNNEI. CDR3 length equals 12 residues. Trimming shortened V by 6 bases and J by 0 bases, and 6 bases separated the two germline ends. CDR3 sequence (DNA): TGTGCCAGCAGGATCGGCTCCTACGAGCAGTACTTC. Translated, it gives CASRIGSYEQYF.

V and J are TRBV9 and TRBJ2-5; TRBD2 aligns across 10 bases. V lost 0 bases, J lost 1 base, and 6 bases stayed unmatched. CDR1 and CDR2 (germline): SGDLS, YYNGEE. The CDR3 runs to 17 residues. CDR3 nucleotides: TGTGCCAGCAGCGTAGTGGGTAGCGGGGGGTTCCAAGAGACCCAGTACTTC. This sequence encodes CASSVVGSGGFQETQYF.

This clone showed up many times. This chain connects TRBV7-9 to TRBJ2-4; 14 bases map to TRBD2. Germline V gives CDR1 SEHNR, CDR2 FQNEAQ (reference sequence). The V gene end was trimmed by 5 bases and the J gene end by 3 bases; junction bases not matched to a gene: 9. CDR3 length equals 18 residues. CDR3 nucleotide sequence: TGTGCCAGCAGCCCCGGGACTAGCGGGAGAGAGGACAAAAACATTCAGTACTTC. Translated: CASSPGTSGREDKNIQYF.

V is TRBV15 and J is TRBJ2-4, with TRBD1 identical over 7 bases. The length of the CDR3 is 16 residues. From germline, CDR1 is LNHNV and CDR2 YYDKDF (reference sequence). The J segment lost 1 base and the V segment lost 5 bases, leaving 8 bases of the junction unmatched. CDR3: CATSRPGTDAKNIQYF. The CDR3 nucleotides are TGTGCCACCAGCCGCCCCGGGACAGATGCCAAAAACATTCAGTACTTC.

This clone has a handful of counts. The gene calls are TRBV11-3 and TRBJ1-2; 8 nucleotides match TRBD1. J gave up 6 bases and V 5 bases, and 11 bases lay outside the gene matches. Germline CDR1 is SGHNT and CDR2 is YENEEA. This CDR3 is 15 amino acids long. The CDR3 protein is CASSLRDRSIHGYTF. Written as DNA, the CDR3 is TGTGCCAGCAGCCTCAGGGACAGGTCGATTCATGGCTACACCTTC.

The V and J genes are TRBV5-1 and TRBJ2-1, with TRBD2 matching 8 bases. V lost 4 bases to trimming and J lost 7 bases; unmatched junction nucleotides: 13. This CDR3 is 16 amino acids long. The germline CDR1 and CDR2 sequences are SGHRS and YFSETQ. CDR3 in amino acids: CASSGVAGGQGNEQFF. CDR3 bases: TGCGCCAGCAGCGGCGTGGCGGGAGGCCAGGGGAATGAGCAGTTCTTC.

V and J are TRBV6-5 and TRBJ1-4; D is unclear. Looked up from germline, CDR1 is MNHEY and CDR2 is SVGAGI. The CDR3 is 15 amino acids. The V end was cut by 6 bases, the J end by 0 bases, with 11 bases between. The DNA for the CDR3 is TGTGCCAGCAGCGCGTGGACCGCAACTAATGAAAAACTGTTTTTT. The encoded protein is CASSAWTATNEKLFF.

The chain has TRBV4-1 and TRBJ2-7; D possibly corresponds to TRBD2 (6 bases). Trimming cost V 4 bases and J 2 bases, with 12 bases left between them. Germline-derived CDR1 and CDR2 are MGHRA and YSYEKL. CDR3 size: 14 residues. The CDR3: CASSLSPGAYEQYF. As DNA, the CDR3 is TGCGCCAGCAGCCTGTCCCCGGGAGCCTACGAGCAGTACTTC.

Details on this clone: Other DNA sequences in this specimen translate into the identical CDR3. The chain is built from TRBV7-9 and TRBJ2-7; no clear D. Per germline, CDR1 SEHNR and CDR2 FQNEAQ (reference sequence). This CDR3 is built from 12 residues. Trimming left V 3 bases short and J 1 base short, with 4 bases between. CDR3 loop: CASSFGSYEQYF. In nucleotides, the CDR3 is TGTGCCAGCAGCTTCGGATCCTACGAGCAGTACTTC.

On this clone itself: This same CDR3 is encoded by further DNA sequences in the sample. The CDR3 nucleotides read TGTGCCAGCAGCCAAGGCCTACAGGGTGGAACTGAAGCTTTCTTT. Translation: CASSQGLQGGTEAFF. The rearrangement joins TRBV4-2 to TRBJ1-1; D perhaps matches TRBD1 (6 bases). The CDR3 extends over 15 amino acids. Trimming pared 1 base from V and 5 bases from J, leaving 14 bases between. CDR1 LGHNA and CDR2 YNFKEQ come from the germline V gene.

The chain has TRBV29-1 and TRBJ2-3; TRBD2 agrees at 11 bases. Germline V gives CDR1 SQVTM, CDR2 ANQGSEA. The CDR3 totals 16 residues. Germline trimming cut 7 bases from V and 0 bases from J; bases unmatched to any gene: 9. CDR3 in amino acids: CSGRGGTSGSTDTQYF. DNA of the CDR3: TGCAGCGGCCGAGGTGGGACTAGCGGAAGCACAGATACGCAGTATTTT.

This rearrangement joins TRBV9 to TRBJ1-1, with TRBD1 matching 7 bases. This CDR3 region has 14 residues. Losses at the gene ends were 4 bases for V and 2 bases for J; bases not matched to a gene: 5. Germline CDR1 SGDLS, CDR2 YYNGEE. DNA for the CDR3: TGTGCCAGCAGCCCCCGGGACAGTAACACTGAAGCTTTCTTT. This codes for CASSPRDSNTEAFF.

Written as DNA, the CDR3 is TGTGCCAGCAGTTTTTTTCCCCTCCAAAGGGGCAGGCCGGTCTACGAGCAGTACTTC. It specifies CASSFFPLQRGRPVYEQYF. The rearrangement uses TRBV28 and TRBJ2-7; D perhaps matches TRBD1 (5 bases). Trimming removed 3 bases at V and 3 bases at J, with 27 bases between. In germline, CDR1 is MDHEN, CDR2 SYDVKM. The CDR3 spans 19 residues.

V usage is TRBV10-2 and J usage is TRBJ1-2; D ambiguous. The CDR3 runs to 16 residues. V shed 2 bases and J shed 6 bases, with 19 bases lying between them. Germline CDR1 reads WSHSY; CDR2 reads SAAADI. This chain's CDR3 is CASSERTGPHWNGYTF. The DNA of the CDR3 is TGCGCCAGCAGTGAGCGGACGGGTCCCCATTGGAATGGCTACACCTTC.

The V call is TRBV7-9, the J call TRBJ2-1, with D perhaps matching TRBD1 or TRBD2 (6 bases each). This CDR3 has 15 residues. V was clipped by 5 bases and J by 7 bases, with 18 bases between them. Germline-derived CDR1 and CDR2 are SEHNR and FQNEAQ (reference sequence). The CDR3 region has the DNA TGTGCCAGCAGCCCCTCGGGGGCTAAGACGAATGAGCAGTTCTTC. Residues: CASSPSGAKTNEQFF.

This rearrangement joins TRBV28 to TRBJ1-2; D unresolved. The V end lost 7 bases, the J end lost 0 bases, and 15 bases lay between the germline ends. There are 15 residues in the CDR3. Germline V gene lookup returns CDR1 MDHEN and CDR2 SYDVKM. CDR3 bases: TGTGCCAGCAACGACGAAACACCAGCTAACTATGGCTACACCTTC. The encoded protein is CASNDETPANYGYTF.

As for this clone: An end of the junction does not agree with germline; a read error may underlie this. The V and J genes are TRBV28 and TRBJ1-2; unclear D gene. There are 12 residues in the CDR3. Germline lookup yields CDR1 MDHEN and CDR2 SYDVKM. The CDR3 DNA reads as TGTGCCAGCAGGTTATCGGAACTTGGCTACACCTTC. It encodes CASRLSELGYTF.

The chain employs TRBV4-1 and TRBJ2-2; tentatively, D is TRBD1 or TRBD2 (6 bases each). The length of the CDR3 is 15 residues. With 3 bases removed from V and 8 bases from J, the gap between germline ends came to 16 bases. Germline CDR1 reads MGHRA; CDR2 reads YSYEKL. CDR3: CASSHPSGAPGELFF. The CDR3 DNA is TGCGCCAGCAGCCATCCTTCGGGGGCTCCTGGGGAGCTGTTTTTT.